This T cell receptor (beta chain) was observed in a study of T cells in Graves' hyperthyroidism and ophthalmopathy. Study outcomes and limitations: Ophthalmopathy, which appeared later, was predicted by the model a median 6.5 months before onset. Most clonotypes that expanded in the thyroid above 0.001 also showed up in blood. A model of 13 V-J features distinguished ophthalmopathy from stable hyperthyroidism.

Amplified TCR beta CDR3 regions came from RNA transcripts. The HTBI set primed first-round TCR CDR3 RT-PCR. Each CDR3 protein gets one entry after TCRdb re-called the multiplex PCR reads with MiXCR. The sample has hundreds of thousands of distinct CDR3 sequences, 45% seen once. Notes on this clonotype: Its antigen is as yet unknown. This could be a read error, since a much larger clone is one nucleotide away.

CDR3 size: 13 residues. The V gene's germline CDR1 is SQVTM and CDR2 ANQGSEA. The chain recombines TRBV29-1 with TRBJ2-3, with D perhaps given as TRBD1 or TRBD2 (5 bases each). TRBJ2-5 matches the DNA end more closely, so the J call is doubtful. Source material: peripheral blood or thyroid tissue (not recorded which). This clonotype originated in an adult man with Graves' disease, either hyperthyroidism or ophthalmopathy (not recorded which). This chain's CDR3 is CSVGAEEGETQYF. The DNA of the CDR3 is TGCAGCGTTGGAGCGGAAGAGGGGGAGACCCAGTACTTC.